One sample yielded the 6 T cell receptor beta chains listed below, sequenced in a study of radiation and T cells in renal cell carcinoma. Only in-frame clones appear in the TCRdb table, and some are missing; sequencing was by immunoSEQ multiplex PCR. This table holds some 130,000 clones, 80% to 90% found once. Time point specified: blood 2 weeks post-SBRT. Stated treatment: 15 Gy SBRT to primary tumor, nephrectomy 4 weeks later. The sample in question was blood, obtained from a patient whose treatment included radiotherapy and nephrectomy. The receptor source for this set is a woman between 55 and 75 years old with renal cell carcinoma.

The chain combines TRBV6-1 with TRBJ2-7; TRBD1 matches 8 bases. In germline, CDR1 is MNHNS, CDR2 SASEGT. This CDR3 has 14 residues. The V segment lost 1 base and the J segment 7 bases; nucleotides outside the gene matches: 6. Written as DNA, the CDR3 is TGTGCCAGCAGTGAAGTTCCAGGGGGCGAAGAGCAGTACTTC. This sequence encodes CASSEVPGGEEQYF.

This chain connects TRBV5-1 to TRBJ2-2; D might be TRBD1 or TRBD2, each matching 6 bases. This CDR3 comprises 15 residues. Germline CDR1 SGHRS, CDR2 YFSETQ. Trimming took off 4 bases at V and 5 bases at J, with 15 bases between the two ends. CDR3 sequence: CASSPGAGGTGELFF. CDR3 in DNA: TGCGCCAGCAGCCCGGGGGCTGGGGGAACCGGGGAGCTGTTTTTT. Using reference TRBV5-1 and TRBJ2-2 for the parts outside the CDR3, the full variable domain is KAGVTQTPRYLIKTRGQQVTLSCSPISGHRSVSWYQQTPGQGLQFLFEYFSETQRNKGNFPGRFSGRQFSNSRSEMNVSTLELGDSALYLCASSPGAGGTGELFFGEGSRLTVL.

In its sample, this clone was seen once. V and J are TRBV4-1 and TRBJ2-1, with D possibly matching TRBD2 (6 bases). V lost 3 bases and J 8 bases, leaving 11 bases between the germline ends. Germline lookup yields CDR1 MGHRA and CDR2 YSYEKL. The CDR3 has 13 amino acids. The CDR3, as DNA: TGCGCCAGCAGCCATTACGGGAGAGATGAGCAGTTCTTC. This codes for CASSHYGRDEQFF.

This clone was picked up one time. The chain joins TRBV10-3 to TRBJ2-3, with D possibly TRBD1 on 7 matching bases. The CDR3 has 14 amino acids. Germline lookup yields CDR1 ENHRY and CDR2 SYGVKD. V lost 6 bases, J lost 4 bases, and 14 bases lay in between. DNA for the CDR3: TGTGCCATCAGAAAAACAGGGGAGGCAGATACGCAGTATTTT. It is translated as CAIRKTGEADTQYF.

The chain uses TRBV7-9 and TRBJ1-2; TRBD1 aligns across 8 bases. Per germline, CDR1 SEHNR and CDR2 FQNEAQ (reference sequence). The CDR3 contains 13 residues. With 0 bases clipped from V and 8 bases from J, the junction kept 2 bases outside the gene matches. The CDR3 loop is CASSLAGTGGYTF. The CDR3 region has the DNA TGTGCCAGCAGCTTAGCAGGGACAGGAGGCTACACCTTC.

Only a few counts were recorded for this clone. V gene TRBV10-3 combines with J gene TRBJ1-2; the D gene is possibly TRBD1 (6 bases). Germline CDR1 is ENHRY and CDR2 is SYGVKD. V was pared by 2 bases and J by 1 base, with 11 bases between. The CDR3 is 15 amino acids. CDR3: CAISENLQGNYGYTF. DNA for the CDR3: TGTGCCATCAGTGAGAACTTACAGGGTAACTATGGCTACACCTTC.